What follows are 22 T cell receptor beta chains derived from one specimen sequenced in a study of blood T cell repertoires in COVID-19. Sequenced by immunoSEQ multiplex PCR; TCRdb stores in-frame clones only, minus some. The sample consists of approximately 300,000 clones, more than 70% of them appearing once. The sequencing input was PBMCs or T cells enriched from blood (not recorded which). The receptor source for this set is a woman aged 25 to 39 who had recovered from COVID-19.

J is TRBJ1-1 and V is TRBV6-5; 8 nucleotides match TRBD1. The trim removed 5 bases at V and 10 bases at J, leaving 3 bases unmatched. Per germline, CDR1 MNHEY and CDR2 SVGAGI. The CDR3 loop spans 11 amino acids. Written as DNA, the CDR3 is TGTGCCAGCAGTCCCGGACAGGGAGCTTTCTTT. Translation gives CASSPGQGAFF.

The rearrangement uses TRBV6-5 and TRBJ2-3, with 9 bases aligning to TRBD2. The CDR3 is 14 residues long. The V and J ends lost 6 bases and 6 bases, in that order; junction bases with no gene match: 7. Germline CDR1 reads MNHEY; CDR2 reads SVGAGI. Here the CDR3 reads CASRRLAVFDTQYF. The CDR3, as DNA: TGTGCCAGCAGGCGACTAGCGGTCTTTGATACGCAGTATTTT.

CDR3 DNA: TGTGCCACCAGCTCCCACAGGGGGGCGGGTGAAAAACTGTTTTTT. This sequence encodes CATSSHRGAGEKLFF. This rearrangement joins TRBV15 to TRBJ1-4, with 8 nucleotides matching TRBD1. CDR1 and CDR2 (germline): LNHNV, YYDKDF (reference sequence). The V gene end was trimmed by 5 bases and the J gene end by 7 bases; junction bases not matched to a gene: 9. The length of the CDR3 is 15 residues.

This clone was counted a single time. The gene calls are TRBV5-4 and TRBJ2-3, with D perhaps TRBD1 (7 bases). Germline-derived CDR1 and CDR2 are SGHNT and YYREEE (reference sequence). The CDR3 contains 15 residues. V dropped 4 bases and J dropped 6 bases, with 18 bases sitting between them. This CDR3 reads CASSLFGGQTDTQYF. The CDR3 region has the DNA TGTGCCAGCAGCCTTTTCGGGGGACAGACGGATACGCAGTATTTT. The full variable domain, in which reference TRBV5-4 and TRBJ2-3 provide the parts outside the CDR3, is ETGVTQSPTHLIKTRGQQVTLRCSSQSGHNTVSWYQQALGQGPQFIFQYYREEENGRGNFPPRFSGLQFPNYSSELNVNALELDDSALYLCASSLFGGQTDTQYFGPGTRLTVL.

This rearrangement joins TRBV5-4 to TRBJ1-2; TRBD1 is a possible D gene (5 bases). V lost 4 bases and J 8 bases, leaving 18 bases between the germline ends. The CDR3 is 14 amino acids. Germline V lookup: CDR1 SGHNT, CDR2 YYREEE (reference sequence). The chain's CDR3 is CASSPGTYLVGYTF. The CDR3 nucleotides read TGTGCCAGCAGCCCGGGGACTTACCTAGTGGGCTACACCTTC.

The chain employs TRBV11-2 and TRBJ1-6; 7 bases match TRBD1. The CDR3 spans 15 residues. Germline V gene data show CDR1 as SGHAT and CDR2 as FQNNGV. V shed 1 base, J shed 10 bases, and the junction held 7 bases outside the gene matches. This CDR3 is CASSLGQGYRSPLHF. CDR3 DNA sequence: TGTGCCAGCAGCTTAGGACAGGGTTATAGGTCACCCCTCCACTTT.

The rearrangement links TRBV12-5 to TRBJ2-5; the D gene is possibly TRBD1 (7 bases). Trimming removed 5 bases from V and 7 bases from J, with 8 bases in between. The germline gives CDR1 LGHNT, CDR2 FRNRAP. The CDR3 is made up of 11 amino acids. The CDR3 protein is CASGQGGTQYF. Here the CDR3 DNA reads TGTGCTAGTGGTCAGGGGGGGACCCAGTACTTC.

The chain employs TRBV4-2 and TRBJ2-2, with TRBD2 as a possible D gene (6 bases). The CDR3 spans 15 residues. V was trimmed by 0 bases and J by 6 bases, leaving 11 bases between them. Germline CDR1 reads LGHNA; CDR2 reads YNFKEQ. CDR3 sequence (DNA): TGTGCCAGCAGCCAAGAGTTAATAGCGGCCGGGGAGCTGTTTTTT. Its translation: CASSQELIAAGELFF.

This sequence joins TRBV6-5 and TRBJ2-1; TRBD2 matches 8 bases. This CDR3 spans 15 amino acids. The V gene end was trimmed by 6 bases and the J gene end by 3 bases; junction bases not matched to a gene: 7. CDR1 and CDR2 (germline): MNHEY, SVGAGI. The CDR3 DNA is TGTGCCAGCAGGCGTCTCAGCGGGGGCTACAATGAGCAGTTCTTC. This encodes CASRRLSGGYNEQFF.

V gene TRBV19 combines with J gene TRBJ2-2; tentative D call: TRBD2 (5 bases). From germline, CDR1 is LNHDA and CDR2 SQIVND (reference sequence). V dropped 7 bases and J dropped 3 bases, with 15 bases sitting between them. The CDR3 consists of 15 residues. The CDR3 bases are TGTGCCAGTACCCCGAGAAGGCGGGACACCGGGGAGCTGTTTTTT. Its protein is CASTPRRRDTGELFF.

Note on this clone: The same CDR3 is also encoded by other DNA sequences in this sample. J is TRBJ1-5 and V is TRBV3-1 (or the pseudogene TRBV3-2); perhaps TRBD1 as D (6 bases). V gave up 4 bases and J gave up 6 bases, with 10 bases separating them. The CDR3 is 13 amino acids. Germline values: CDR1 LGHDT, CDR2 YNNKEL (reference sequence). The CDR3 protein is CASSPRGGQPQHF. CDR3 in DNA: TGTGCCAGCAGCCCCAGGGGTGGTCAGCCCCAGCATTTT.

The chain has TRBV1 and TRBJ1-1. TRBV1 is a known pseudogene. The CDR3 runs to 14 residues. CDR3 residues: CTSSPGLRNTEAFF. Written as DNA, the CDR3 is TGCACCAGCAGTCCGGGACTGAGGAACACTGAAGCTTTCTTT.

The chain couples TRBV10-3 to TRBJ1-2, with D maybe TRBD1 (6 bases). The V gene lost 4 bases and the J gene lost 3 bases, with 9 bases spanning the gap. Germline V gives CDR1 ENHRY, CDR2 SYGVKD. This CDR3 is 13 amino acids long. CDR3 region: CAISAGGDYGYTF. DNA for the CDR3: TGTGCCATCAGTGCTGGGGGCGACTATGGCTACACCTTC.

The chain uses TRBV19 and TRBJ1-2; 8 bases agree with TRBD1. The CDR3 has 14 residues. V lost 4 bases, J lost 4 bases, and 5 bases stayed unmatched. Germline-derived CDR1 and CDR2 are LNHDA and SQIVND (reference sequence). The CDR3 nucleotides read TGTGCCAGTAGTACCCAGGGGGCTACCTATGGCTACACCTTC. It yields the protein CASSTQGATYGYTF.

The CDR3 DNA reads TGTGCCAGCAGCTTGGAAAGGGGAGGATATTCACCCCTCCACTTT. It translates to CASSLERGGYSPLHF. The chain recombines TRBV5-4 with TRBJ1-6; possibly TRBD1 for D (5 bases). The CDR3 spans 15 residues. Per the germline V gene, CDR1 is SGHNT and CDR2 is YYREEE (reference sequence). V was shortened by 0 bases and J by 8 bases, with 12 bases between the two germline ends.

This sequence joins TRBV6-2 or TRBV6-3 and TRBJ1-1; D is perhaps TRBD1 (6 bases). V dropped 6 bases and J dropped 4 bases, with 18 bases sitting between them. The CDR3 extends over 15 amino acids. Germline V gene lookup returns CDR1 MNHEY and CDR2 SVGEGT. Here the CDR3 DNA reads TGTGCCAGCAGCCCTGGTGGGGGCTTTGCCACTGAAGCTTTCTTT. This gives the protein CASSPGGGFATEAFF.

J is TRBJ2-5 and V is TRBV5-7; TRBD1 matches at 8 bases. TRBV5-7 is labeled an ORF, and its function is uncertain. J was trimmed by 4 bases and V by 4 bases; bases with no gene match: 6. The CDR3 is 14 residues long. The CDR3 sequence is CASSADRERETQYF. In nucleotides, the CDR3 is TGTGCCAGCAGCGCGGACAGGGAGAGAGAGACCCAGTACTTC.

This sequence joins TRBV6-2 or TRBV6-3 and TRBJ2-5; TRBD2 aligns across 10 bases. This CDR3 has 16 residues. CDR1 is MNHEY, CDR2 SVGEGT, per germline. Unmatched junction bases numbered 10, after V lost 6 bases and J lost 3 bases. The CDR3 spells CASSHLGTSGEETQYF. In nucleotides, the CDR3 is TGTGCCAGCAGCCACTTAGGAACTAGCGGGGAAGAGACCCAGTACTTC.

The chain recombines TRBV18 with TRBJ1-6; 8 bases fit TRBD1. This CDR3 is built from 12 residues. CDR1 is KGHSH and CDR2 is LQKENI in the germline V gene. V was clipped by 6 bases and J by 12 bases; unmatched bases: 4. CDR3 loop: CASSTTGEPLHF. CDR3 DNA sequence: TGTGCCAGCTCGACGACAGGGGAACCCCTCCACTTT.

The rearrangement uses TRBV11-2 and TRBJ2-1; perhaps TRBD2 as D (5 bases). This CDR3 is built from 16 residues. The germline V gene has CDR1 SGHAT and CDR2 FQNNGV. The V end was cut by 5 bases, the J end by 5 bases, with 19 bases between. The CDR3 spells CASSPAGSTRHNEQFF. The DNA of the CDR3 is TGTGCCAGCAGCCCCGCGGGCTCTACTAGGCACAATGAGCAGTTCTTC.

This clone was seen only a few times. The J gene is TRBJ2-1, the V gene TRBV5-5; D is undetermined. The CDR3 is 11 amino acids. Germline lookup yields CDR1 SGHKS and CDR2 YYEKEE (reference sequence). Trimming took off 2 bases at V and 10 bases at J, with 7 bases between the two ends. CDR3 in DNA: TGTGCCAGCAGCTTAGAGGAAGAGCAGTTCTTC. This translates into CASSLEEEQFF.

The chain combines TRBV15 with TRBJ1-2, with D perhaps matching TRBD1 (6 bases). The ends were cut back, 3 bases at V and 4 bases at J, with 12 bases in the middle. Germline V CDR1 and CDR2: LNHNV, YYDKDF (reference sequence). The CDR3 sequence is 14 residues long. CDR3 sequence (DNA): TGTGCCACCAGCAGGTCAGACAGGATCTATGGCTACACCTTC. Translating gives CATSRSDRIYGYTF.